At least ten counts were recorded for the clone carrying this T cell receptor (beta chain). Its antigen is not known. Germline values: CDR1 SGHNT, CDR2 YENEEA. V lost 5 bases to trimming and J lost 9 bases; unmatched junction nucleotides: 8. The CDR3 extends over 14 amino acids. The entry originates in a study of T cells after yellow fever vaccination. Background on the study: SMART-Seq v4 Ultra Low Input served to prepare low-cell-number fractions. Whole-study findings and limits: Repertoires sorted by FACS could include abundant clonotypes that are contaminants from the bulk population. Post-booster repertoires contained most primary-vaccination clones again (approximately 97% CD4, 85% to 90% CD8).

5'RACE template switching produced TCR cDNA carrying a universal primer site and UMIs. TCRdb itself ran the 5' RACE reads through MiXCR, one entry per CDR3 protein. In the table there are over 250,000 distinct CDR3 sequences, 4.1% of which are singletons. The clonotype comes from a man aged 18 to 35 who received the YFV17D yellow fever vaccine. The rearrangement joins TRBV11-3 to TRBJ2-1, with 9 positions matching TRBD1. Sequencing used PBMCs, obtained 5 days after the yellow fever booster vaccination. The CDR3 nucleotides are TGTGCCAGCAGCGGACAGGGGCGACGGGGTGAGCAGTTCTTC. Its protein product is CASSGQGRRGEQFF.